What follows describes a single TCR beta chain. Its antigen is not identified. The data were produced by immunoSEQ multiplex PCR, yet TCRdb's version contains in-frame clones alone and is incomplete. The data contain hundreds of thousands of clones, roughly 85% of them seen just once; the ten biggest clones take up over 0.75%. V shed 5 bases, J shed 5 bases, and the junction held 15 bases outside the gene matches. This CDR3 comprises 17 residues. The germline V gene has CDR1 SGHAT and CDR2 FQDESV (reference sequence). This specimen belongs to a study of cytomegalovirus exposure and HLA in healthy donors. As for the study in general: Later, an analysis reported that the 100 to 150 validation repertoires had used the same platform as the roughly 660 first-cohort repertoires.

Overall study findings and caveats: The study flagged roughly 150 TCR beta chains as cytomegalovirus-associated.

This sequence originates from a woman under 30 in good health and CMV-seronegative. The chain couples TRBV11-1 to TRBJ2-7; 10 bases fit TRBD2. The sequenced material came from PBMCs. CDR3 amino acids: CASSQGLWGLAMHEQYF. The CDR3 coding sequence is TGTGCCAGCAGCCAGGGGTTGTGGGGACTAGCGATGCACGAGCAGTACTTC.